This T cell receptor (beta chain) stems from a study of human versus mouse CDR3 diversity and MHC coevolution. Notes on the study in general: In humans, T-cell selection involved six or seven MHC II alleles.

CDR1 is SGHAT, CDR2 FQNNGV, per germline. V lost 3 bases and J lost 0, with 9 bases in between. This CDR3 comprises 15 residues. About this clone itself: Its antigen is undetermined.

Some clones are missing from TCRdb's copy, which holds only in-frame ones; the method was immunoSEQ multiplex PCR. The sample has some 60,000 clones, approximately 94% seen once; the top ten hold under 20%. The source material was naive CD4+ T cells from blood. Subset indicated: CD45RO-negative CD62L-positive naive CD4 T cells. The chain recombines TRBV11-2 with TRBJ2-4, with D perhaps TRBD1 (5 bases). This TCR derives from a person in their sixties or seventies in good health. For the CDR3, the DNA is TGTGCCAGCAGCTTTCAGGGTGAAGCCAAAAACATTCAGTACTTC. This encodes CASSFQGEAKNIQYF. Full variable domain (rest looked up from reference TRBV11-2 and TRBJ2-4): EAGVAQSPRYKIIEKRQSVAFWCNPISGHATLYWYQQILGQGPKLLIQFQNNGVVDDSQLPKDRFSAERLKGVDSTLKIQPAKLEDSAVYLCASSFQGEAKNIQYFGAGTRLSVL.